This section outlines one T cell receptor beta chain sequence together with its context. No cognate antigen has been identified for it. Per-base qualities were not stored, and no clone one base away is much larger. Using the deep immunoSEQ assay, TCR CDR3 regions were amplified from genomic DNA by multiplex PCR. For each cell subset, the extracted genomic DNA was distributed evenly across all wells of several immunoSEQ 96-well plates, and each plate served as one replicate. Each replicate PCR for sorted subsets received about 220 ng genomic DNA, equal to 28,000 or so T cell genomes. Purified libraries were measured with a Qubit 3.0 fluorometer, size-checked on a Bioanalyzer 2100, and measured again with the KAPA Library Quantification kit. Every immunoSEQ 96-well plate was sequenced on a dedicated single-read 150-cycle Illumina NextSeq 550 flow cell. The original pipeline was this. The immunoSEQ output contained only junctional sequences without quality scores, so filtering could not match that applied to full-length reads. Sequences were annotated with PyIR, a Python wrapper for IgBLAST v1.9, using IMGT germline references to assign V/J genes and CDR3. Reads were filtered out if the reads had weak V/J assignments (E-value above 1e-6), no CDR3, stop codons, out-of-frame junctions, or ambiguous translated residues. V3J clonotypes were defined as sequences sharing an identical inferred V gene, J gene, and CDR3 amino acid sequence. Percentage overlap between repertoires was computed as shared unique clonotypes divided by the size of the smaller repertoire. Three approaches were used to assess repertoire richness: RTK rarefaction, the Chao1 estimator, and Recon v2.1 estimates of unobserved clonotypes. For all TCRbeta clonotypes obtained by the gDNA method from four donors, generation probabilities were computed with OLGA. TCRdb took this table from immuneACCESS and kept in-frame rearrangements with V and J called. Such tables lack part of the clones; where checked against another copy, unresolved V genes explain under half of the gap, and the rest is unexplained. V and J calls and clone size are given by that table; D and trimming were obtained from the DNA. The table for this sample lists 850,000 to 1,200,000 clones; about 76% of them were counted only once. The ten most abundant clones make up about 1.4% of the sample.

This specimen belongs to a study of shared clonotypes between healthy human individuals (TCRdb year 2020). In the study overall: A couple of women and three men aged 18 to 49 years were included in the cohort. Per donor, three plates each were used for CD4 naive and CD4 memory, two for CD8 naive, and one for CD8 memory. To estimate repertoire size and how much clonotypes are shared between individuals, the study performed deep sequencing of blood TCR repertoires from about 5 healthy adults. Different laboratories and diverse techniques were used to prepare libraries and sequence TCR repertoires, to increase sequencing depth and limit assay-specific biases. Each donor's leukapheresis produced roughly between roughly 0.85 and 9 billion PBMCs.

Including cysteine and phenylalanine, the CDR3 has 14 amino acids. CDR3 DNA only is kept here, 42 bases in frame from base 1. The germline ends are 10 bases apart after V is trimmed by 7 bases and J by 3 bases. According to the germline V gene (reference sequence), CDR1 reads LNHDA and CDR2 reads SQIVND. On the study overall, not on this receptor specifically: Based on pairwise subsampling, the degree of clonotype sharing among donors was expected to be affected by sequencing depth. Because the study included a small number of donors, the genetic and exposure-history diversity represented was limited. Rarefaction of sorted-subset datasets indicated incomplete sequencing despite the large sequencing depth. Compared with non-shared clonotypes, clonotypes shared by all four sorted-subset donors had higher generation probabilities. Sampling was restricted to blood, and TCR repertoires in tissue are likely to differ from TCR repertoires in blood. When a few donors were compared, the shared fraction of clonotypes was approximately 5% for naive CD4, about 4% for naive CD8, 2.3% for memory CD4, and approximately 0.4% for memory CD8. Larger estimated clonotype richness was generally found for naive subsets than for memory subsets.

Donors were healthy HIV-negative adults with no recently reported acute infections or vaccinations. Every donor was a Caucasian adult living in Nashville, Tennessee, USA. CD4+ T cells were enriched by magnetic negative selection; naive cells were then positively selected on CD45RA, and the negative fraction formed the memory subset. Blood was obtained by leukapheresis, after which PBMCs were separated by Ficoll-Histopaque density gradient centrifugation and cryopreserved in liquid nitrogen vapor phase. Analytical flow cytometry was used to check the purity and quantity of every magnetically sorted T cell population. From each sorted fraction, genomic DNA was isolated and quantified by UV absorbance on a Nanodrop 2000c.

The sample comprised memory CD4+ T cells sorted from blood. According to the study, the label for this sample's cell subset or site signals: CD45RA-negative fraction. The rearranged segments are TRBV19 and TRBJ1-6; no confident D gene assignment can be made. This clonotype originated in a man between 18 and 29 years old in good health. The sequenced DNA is TGTGCCAGTAATGGGGTGGGCTATAATTCACCCCTCCACTTT. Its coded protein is CASNGVGYNSPLHF.